This paragraph covers one T cell receptor beta chain sequence. The data derive from a study of T cells expressing NK-cell markers. Study context: Sorted CD3+CD56-NKG2C+, CD3+CD56+NKG2C- and CD3+CD56+NKG2C+ T cells were the source of the TCR beta repertoires. With respect to HCMV, most of the eight sequenced donors were seropositive, and one was seronegative.

Reanalyzing the 5' RACE reads, TCRdb keeps one entry per CDR3 protein, without DNA. The sample spans about 440,000 distinct CDR3 sequences; the ten largest clones claim 7.3%. The TCR was taken from a woman between 18 and 69 years old in good health. Sequencing was carried out using blood T cells: a sorted CD56 or NKG2C T cell subset, CD4+ or CD8+ T cells, or bulk PBMC T cells (not recorded which).

The CDR3 sequence is CASSYDRGISGNTIYF. The chain recombines TRBV6-5 with TRBJ1-3. In germline, CDR1 is MNHEY, CDR2 SVGAGI. The CDR3 spans 16 residues.